This T cell receptor beta chain comes out of a study of T cell responses to AZD1222 COVID-19 vaccine. General study points: The donor group comprised mostly white British people and more females; the analysis possibly underestimated clonal diversity. Among those given AZD1222, only six were seropositive at baseline.

This clone occurred once. Antigen specificity is unknown. CDR1 SEHNR and CDR2 FQNEAQ come from the germline V gene (reference sequence). Between the trimmed V and J ends, which lost 1 base and 4 bases, there was a span of 12 bases. The CDR3 has 15 amino acids. Only in-frame clones appear in the TCRdb table, and some are missing; sequencing was by immunoSEQ multiplex PCR. Of some 170,000 clones listed, 92% are singletons. This receptor was taken from an adult in good health. V usage is TRBV7-9 and J usage is TRBJ2-3; D is possibly TRBD1 (5 bases). The specimen was peripheral blood, collected on day 0 of MenACWY control vaccination. The DNA of the CDR3 is TGTGCCAGCAGCTTAGGTTCGACAGTCCCAGATACGCAGTATTTT. It is translated as CASSLGSTVPDTQYF.